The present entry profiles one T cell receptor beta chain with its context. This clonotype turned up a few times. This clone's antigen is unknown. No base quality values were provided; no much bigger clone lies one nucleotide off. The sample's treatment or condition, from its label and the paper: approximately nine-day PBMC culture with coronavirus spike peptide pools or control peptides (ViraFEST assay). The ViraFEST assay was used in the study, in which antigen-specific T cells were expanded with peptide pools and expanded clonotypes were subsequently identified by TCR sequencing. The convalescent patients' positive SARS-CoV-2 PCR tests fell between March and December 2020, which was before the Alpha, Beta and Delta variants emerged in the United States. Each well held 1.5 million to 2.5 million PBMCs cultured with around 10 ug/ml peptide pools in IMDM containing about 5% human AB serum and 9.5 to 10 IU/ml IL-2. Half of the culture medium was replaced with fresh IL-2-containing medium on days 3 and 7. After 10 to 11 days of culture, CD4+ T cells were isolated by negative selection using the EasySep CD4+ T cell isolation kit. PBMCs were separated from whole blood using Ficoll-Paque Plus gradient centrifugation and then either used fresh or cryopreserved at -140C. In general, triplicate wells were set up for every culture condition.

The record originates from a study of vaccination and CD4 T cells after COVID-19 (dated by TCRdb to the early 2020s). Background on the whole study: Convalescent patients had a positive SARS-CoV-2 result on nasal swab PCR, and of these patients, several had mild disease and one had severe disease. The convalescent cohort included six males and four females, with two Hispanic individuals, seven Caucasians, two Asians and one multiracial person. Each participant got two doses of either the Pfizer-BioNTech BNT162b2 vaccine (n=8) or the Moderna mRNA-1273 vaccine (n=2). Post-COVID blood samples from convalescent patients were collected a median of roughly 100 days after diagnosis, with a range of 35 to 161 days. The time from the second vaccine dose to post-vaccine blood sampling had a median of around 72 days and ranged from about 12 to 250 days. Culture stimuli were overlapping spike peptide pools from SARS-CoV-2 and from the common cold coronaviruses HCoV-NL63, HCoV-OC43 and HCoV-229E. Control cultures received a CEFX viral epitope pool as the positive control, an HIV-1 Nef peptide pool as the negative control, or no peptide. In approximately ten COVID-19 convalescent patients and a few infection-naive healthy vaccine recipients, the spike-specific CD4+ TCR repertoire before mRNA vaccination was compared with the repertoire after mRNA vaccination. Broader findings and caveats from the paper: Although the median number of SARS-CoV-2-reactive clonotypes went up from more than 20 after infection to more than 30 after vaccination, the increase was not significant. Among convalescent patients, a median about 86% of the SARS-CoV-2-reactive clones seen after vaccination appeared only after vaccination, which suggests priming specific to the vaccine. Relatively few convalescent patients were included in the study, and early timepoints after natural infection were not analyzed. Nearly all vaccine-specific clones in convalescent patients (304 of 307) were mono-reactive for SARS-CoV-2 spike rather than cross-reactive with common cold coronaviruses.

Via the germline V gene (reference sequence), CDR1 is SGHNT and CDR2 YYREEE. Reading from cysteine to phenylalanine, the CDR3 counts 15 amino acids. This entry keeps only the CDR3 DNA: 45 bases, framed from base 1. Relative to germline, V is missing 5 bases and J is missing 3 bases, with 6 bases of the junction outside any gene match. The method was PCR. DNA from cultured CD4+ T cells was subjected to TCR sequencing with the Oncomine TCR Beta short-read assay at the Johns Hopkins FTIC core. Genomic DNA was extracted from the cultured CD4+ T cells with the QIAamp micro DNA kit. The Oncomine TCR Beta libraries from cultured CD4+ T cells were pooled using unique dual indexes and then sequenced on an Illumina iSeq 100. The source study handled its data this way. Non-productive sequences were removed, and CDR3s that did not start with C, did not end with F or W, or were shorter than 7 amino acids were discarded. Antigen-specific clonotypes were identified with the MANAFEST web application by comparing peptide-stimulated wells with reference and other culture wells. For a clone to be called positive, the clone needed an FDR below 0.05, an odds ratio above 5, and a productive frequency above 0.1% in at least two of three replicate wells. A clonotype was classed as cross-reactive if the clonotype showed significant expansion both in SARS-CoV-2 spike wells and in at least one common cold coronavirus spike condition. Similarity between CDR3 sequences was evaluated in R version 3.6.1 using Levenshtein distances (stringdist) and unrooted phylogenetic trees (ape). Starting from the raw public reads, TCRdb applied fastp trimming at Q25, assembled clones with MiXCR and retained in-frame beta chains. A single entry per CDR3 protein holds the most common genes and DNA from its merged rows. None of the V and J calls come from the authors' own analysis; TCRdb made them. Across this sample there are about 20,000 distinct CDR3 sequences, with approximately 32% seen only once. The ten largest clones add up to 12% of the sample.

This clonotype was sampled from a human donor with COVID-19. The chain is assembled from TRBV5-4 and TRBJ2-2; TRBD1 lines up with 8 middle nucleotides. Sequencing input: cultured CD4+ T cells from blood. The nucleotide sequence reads TGTGCCAGCAGAGGACAGGGTCTCGACACCGGGGAGCTGTTTTTT. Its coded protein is CASRGQGLDTGELFF.